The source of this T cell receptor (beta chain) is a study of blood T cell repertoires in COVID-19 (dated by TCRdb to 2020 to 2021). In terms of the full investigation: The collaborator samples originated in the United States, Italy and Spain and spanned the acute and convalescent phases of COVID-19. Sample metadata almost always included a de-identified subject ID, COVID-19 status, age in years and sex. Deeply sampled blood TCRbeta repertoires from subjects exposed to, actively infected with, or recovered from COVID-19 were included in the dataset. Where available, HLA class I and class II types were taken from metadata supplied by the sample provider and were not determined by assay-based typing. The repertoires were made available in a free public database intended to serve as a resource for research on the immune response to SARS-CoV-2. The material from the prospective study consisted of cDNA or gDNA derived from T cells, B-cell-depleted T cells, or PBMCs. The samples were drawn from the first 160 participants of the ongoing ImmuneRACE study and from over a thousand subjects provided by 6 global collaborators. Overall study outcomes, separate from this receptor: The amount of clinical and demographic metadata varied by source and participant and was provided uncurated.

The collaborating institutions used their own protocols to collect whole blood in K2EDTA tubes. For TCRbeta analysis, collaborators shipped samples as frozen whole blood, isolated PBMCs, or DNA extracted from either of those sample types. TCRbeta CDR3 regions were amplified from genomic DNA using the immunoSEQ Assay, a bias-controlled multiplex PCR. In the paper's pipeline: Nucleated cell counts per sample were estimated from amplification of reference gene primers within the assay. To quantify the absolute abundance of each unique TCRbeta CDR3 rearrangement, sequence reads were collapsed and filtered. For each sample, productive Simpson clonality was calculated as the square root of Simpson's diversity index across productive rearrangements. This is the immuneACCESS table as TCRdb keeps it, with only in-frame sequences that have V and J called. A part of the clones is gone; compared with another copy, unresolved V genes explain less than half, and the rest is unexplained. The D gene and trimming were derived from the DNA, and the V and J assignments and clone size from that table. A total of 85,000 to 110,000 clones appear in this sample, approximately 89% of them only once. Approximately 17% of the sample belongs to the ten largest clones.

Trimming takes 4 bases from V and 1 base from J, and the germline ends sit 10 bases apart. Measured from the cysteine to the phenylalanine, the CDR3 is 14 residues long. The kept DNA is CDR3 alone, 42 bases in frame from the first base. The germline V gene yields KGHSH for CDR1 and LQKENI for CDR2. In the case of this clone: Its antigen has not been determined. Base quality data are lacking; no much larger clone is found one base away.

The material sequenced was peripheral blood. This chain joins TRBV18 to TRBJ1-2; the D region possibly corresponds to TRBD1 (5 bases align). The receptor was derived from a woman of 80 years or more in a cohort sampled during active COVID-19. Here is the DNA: TGTGCCAGCTCACTTGGGGCTAATAACTATGGCTACACCTTC. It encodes CASSLGANNYGYTF.